This entry lists 13 T cell receptor beta chains sequenced from one sample in a study of blood T cell repertoires in COVID-19. Profiled with immunoSEQ multiplex PCR; TCRdb holds only in-frame clones, not every one. The profile shows 250,000 to 350,000 clones, around 82% of them singletons. Sequences were obtained from peripheral blood. These receptors originate from a person aged 70 to 85 with COVID-19, enrolled during active disease.

In its sample, this clone was seen a few times. This chain joins TRBV2 and TRBJ2-7, with D tentatively TRBD1 (6 bases). CDR1 SNHLY and CDR2 FYNNEI come from the germline V gene. Trimming removed 6 bases from V and 0 bases from J, with 12 bases in between. The CDR3 sequence is 14 residues long. This CDR3 reads CASRADSNSYEQYF. The CDR3 DNA is TGTGCCAGCAGGGCGGACAGCAACTCCTACGAGCAGTACTTC.

The chain carries TRBV5-1 and TRBJ2-3; D is ambiguous. The CDR3 runs to 18 residues. Germline loops: CDR1 SGHRS, CDR2 YFSETQ. With 2 bases removed from V and 4 bases from J, the gap between germline ends came to 23 bases. The CDR3 DNA reads TGCGCCAGCAGCTTTTTAATTGCAGGCTACCCGAGCCCAGATACGCAGTATTTT. Amino acids: CASSFLIAGYPSPDTQYF.

The V call is TRBV3-1 (or the pseudogene TRBV3-2), the J call TRBJ2-2; the D gene is possibly TRBD1 (6 bases). The CDR3 extends over 16 amino acids. From germline, CDR1 is LGHDT and CDR2 YNNKEL (reference sequence). Trimming left V 5 bases short and J 4 bases short, with 17 bases between. CDR3 bases: TGTGCCAGCAGCGATACCGGTTTAGGGGGCACCGGGGAGCTGTTTTTT. Translated: CASSDTGLGGTGELFF.

The chain joins TRBV19 to TRBJ2-1, with D maybe TRBD2 (6 bases). The CDR3 totals 15 residues. Trimming shortened V by 10 bases and J by 7 bases, and 23 bases separated the two germline ends. Germline V gene sequence: CDR1 LNHDA, CDR2 SQIVND (reference sequence). CDR3 loop: CATAVVSPGANEQFF. CDR3 bases: TGTGCCACCGCGGTCGTTTCCCCGGGAGCTAATGAGCAGTTCTTC.

The chain is built from TRBV6-2 or TRBV6-3 and TRBJ1-1; weak D call: TRBD1 (5 bases). There are 20 residues in the CDR3. V gave up 0 bases and J gave up 4 bases, with 27 bases separating them. Germline CDR1 is MNHEY and CDR2 is SVGEGT. DNA of the CDR3: TGTGCCAGCAGTTACTCCCCCGAAGCCGGGACGAAGGGGACTACCACTGAAGCTTTCTTT. Translation: CASSYSPEAGTKGTTTEAFF.

This clone was observed a handful of times. The J gene is TRBJ2-2, the V gene TRBV21-1; TRBD2 is taken as the D call from the table, unchecked against the DNA. TRBV21-1 is a documented pseudogene. There are 17 residues in the CDR3. The CDR3 DNA is TGTGCCAGCAGCAAAGTGAGGCAGTCTCCTGCGAGCGGGGAGCTGTTTTTT. Its protein product is CASSKVRQSPASGELFF.

V gene TRBV30 combines with J gene TRBJ2-3, with D possibly being TRBD1 (5 bases). This CDR3 contains 14 residues. V was pared by 5 bases and J by 3 bases, with 15 bases between. Germline V CDR1 and CDR2: GTSNPN, SVGIG (reference sequence). CDR3 coding DNA: TGTGCCTGGGCCCCCCTCGCAGGGACAGATACGCAGTATTTT. Amino acid sequence: CAWAPLAGTDTQYF.

This clone has a single count. J is TRBJ1-6 and V is TRBV10-3; D may be TRBD1 (6 bases). With 4 bases removed from V and 7 bases from J, the gap between germline ends came to 11 bases. The CDR3 loop spans 14 amino acids. Looked up from germline, CDR1 is ENHRY and CDR2 is SYGVKD. Here the CDR3 reads CAISAQGANSPLHF. In DNA form, the CDR3 reads TGTGCCATCAGTGCACAGGGTGCAAATTCACCCCTCCACTTT.

The chain carries TRBV4-1 and TRBJ1-4; unclear D gene. Germline values: CDR1 MGHRA, CDR2 YSYEKL. The V end was cut by 4 bases, the J end by 2 bases, with 8 bases between. This CDR3 has 14 residues. DNA for the CDR3: TGCGCCAGCAGCCTAAGAGGGACTAATGAAAAACTGTTTTTT. It specifies CASSLRGTNEKLFF.

The chain combines TRBV19 with TRBJ2-3, with TRBD1 identical over 10 bases. The CDR3 has 16 residues. Germline V lookup: CDR1 LNHDA, CDR2 SQIVND (reference sequence). V shed 3 bases, J shed 1 base, and the junction held 4 bases outside the gene matches. CDR3 sequence: CASSIDGTGGTDTQYF. CDR3 bases: TGTGCCAGTAGTATCGATGGGACAGGGGGCACAGATACGCAGTATTTT.

CDR3 coding DNA: TGTGCCAGCAGTCCGGGTACCGCTCAGTACTTC. It specifies CASSPGTAQYF. The chain uses TRBV2 and TRBJ2-7; D uncertain. The CDR3 spans 11 residues. V lost 5 bases and J 10 bases, leaving 12 bases between the germline ends. CDR1 and CDR2 (germline): SNHLY, FYNNEI.

The gene calls are TRBV20-1 and TRBJ2-5; unclear D gene. The V end was cut by 4 bases, the J end by 0 bases, with 3 bases between. The CDR3 length is 11 residues. Germline lookup yields CDR1 DFQATT and CDR2 SNEGSKA (reference sequence). The chain's CDR3 is CSANYQETQYF. Here the CDR3 DNA reads TGCAGTGCTAACTACCAAGAGACCCAGTACTTC.

The V call is TRBV27, the J call TRBJ2-5, with 9 positions matching TRBD1. This CDR3 has 16 residues. The germline CDR1 and CDR2 sequences are MNHEY and SMNVEV (reference sequence). J gave up 3 bases and V 5 bases, and 10 bases lay outside the gene matches. The CDR3 protein is CASSPRGTGLKETQYF. The CDR3 DNA sequence: TGTGCCAGCAGTCCGAGGGGGACAGGGCTCAAAGAGACCCAGTACTTC.